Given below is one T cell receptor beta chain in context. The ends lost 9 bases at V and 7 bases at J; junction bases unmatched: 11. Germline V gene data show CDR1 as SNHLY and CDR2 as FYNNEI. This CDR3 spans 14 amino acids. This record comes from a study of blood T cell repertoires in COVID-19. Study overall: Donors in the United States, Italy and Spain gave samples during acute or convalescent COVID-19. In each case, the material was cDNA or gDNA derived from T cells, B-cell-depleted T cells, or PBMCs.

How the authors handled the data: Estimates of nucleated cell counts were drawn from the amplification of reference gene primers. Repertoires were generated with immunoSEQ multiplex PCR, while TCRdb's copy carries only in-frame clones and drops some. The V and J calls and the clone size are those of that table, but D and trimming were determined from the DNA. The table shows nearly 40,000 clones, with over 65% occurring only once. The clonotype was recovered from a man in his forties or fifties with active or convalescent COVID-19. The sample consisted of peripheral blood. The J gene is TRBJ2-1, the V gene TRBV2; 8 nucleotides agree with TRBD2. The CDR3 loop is CASKEVVAGNEQFF. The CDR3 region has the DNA TGTGCCAGTAAGGAGGTGGTAGCGGGGAATGAGCAGTTCTTC.